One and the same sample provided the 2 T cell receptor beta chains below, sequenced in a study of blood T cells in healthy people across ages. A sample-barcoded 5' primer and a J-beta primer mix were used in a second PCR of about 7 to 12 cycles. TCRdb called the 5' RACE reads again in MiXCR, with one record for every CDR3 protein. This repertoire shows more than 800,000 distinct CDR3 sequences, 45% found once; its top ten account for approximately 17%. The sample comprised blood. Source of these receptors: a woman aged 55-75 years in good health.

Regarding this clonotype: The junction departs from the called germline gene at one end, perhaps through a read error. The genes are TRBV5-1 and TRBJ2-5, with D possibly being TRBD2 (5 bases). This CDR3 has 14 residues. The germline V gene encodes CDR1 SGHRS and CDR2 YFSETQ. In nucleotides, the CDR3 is TGCGCCAGCAGCCCCCCGGGGTACCAAGAGGCCCAGTACTTC. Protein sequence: CASSPPGYQEAQYF. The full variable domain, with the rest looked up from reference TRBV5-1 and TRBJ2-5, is KAGVTQTPRYLIKTRGQQVTLSCSPISGHRSVSWYQQTPGQGLQFLFEYFSETQRNKGNFPGRFSGRQFSNSRSEMNVSTLELGDSALYLCASSPPGYQEAQYFGPGTRLLVL.

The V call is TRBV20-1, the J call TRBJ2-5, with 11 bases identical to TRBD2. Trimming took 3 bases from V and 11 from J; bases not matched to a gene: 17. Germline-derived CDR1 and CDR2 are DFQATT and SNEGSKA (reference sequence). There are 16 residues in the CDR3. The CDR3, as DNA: TGCAGTGCTAGTTCCCTCCTAGCGGGAGGTTACAATGAGCAGTACTTC. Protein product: CSASSLLAGGYNEQYF.